The source of this T cell receptor (beta chain) is a study of monozygotic twins with inflammatory bowel disease. Following a re-call of the 5' RACE reads, TCRdb has one entry per CDR3 protein and lacks DNA. The listing records some 440,000 distinct CDR3 sequences. Sequencing used blood. This receptor was obtained from a human donor with ulcerative colitis or Crohn's disease, or a healthy co-twin of an affected twin (not recorded which).

CDR3 region: CSVEGQLYGYTF. The rearrangement links TRBV29-1 to TRBJ1-2; lacking DNA, the TRBD1 call made by TCRdb goes unchecked. The germline CDR1 and CDR2 sequences are SQVTM and ANQGSEA. The CDR3 runs to 12 residues.